A single sample is the source of the 8 T cell receptor beta chains below, sequenced in a study of human versus mouse CDR3 diversity and MHC coevolution. Generated by immunoSEQ multiplex PCR, the TCRdb table keeps only in-frame clones and is missing some. The data show roughly 86,000 clones, around 93% seen once. Sequencing input: naive CD4+ T cells from blood. Noted subset: CD45RO-negative CD62L-positive naive CD4 T cells. The receptor source for this set is a person between 25 and 69 years old in good health.

The gene calls are TRBV6-1 and TRBJ1-1; 8 nucleotides line up with TRBD1. The ends lost 5 bases at V and 11 bases at J; junction bases unmatched: 16. The V gene's germline CDR1 is MNHNS and CDR2 SASEGT. The CDR3 totals 15 residues. CDR3 residues: CASSPGQGAVVGAFF. CDR3 coding DNA: TGTGCCAGCAGTCCAGGACAGGGTGCGGTTGTTGGCGCTTTCTTT.

V is TRBV10-3 and J is TRBJ2-5; possible D gene TRBD1, 5 bases. The DNA end lines up better with TRBJ2-7; the J call may be wrong. CDR1 and CDR2 (germline): ENHRY, SYGVKD. The CDR3 consists of 15 residues. The CDR3: CAISETATASYEQYF. The CDR3 DNA reads as TGTGCCATCAGTGAGACTGCGACAGCCTCCTACGAGCAGTACTTC.

The genes are TRBV6-6 and TRBJ2-1; perhaps TRBD2 as D (6 bases). CDR1 is MNHNY and CDR2 is SVGAGI in the germline V gene (reference sequence). This CDR3 has 14 residues. Trimming pared 0 bases from V and 8 bases from J, leaving 11 bases between. DNA for the CDR3: TGTGCCAGCAGTTACTCCGCGGGACGGCATGAGCAGTTCTTC. It encodes CASSYSAGRHEQFF.

The chain combines TRBV15 with TRBJ2-6; D is perhaps TRBD1 (5 bases). The CDR3 runs 15 residues. V was pared by 9 bases and J by 0 bases, with 12 bases between. The V gene's germline CDR1 is LNHNV and CDR2 YYDKDF (reference sequence). In DNA form, the CDR3 reads TGTGCCACGGGGCTCGACCTCTCTGGGGCCAACGTCCTGACTTTC. Protein: CATGLDLSGANVLTF.

The genes are TRBV29-1 and TRBJ2-1; 12 positions agree with TRBD2. V was clipped by 4 bases and J by 9 bases; unmatched bases: 4. CDR1 and CDR2 (germline): SQVTM, ANQGSEA. This CDR3 is built from 13 residues. The CDR3 sequence: CSVAGLAGVEQFF. CDR3 coding DNA: TGCAGCGTTGCGGGACTAGCGGGCGTTGAGCAGTTCTTC.

This chain connects TRBV18 to TRBJ1-2; 12 nucleotides match TRBD1. The germline V gene has CDR1 KGHSH and CDR2 LQKENI. The V segment lost 3 bases and the J segment 2 bases; nucleotides outside the gene matches: 1. This CDR3 is built from 15 residues. The CDR3 nucleotides read TGTGCCAGCTCACCGGGACAGGGGGCCAACTATGGCTACACCTTC. The encoded protein is CASSPGQGANYGYTF.

V gene TRBV11-2 combines with J gene TRBJ1-1; D remains ambiguous. The CDR3 totals 14 residues. Trimming pared 5 bases from V and 0 bases from J, leaving 10 bases between. Germline V gene sequence: CDR1 SGHAT, CDR2 FQNNGV. CDR3: CASSPVSMNTEAFF. Written as DNA, the CDR3 is TGTGCCAGCAGCCCGGTGTCCATGAACACTGAAGCTTTCTTT.

The rearrangement joins TRBV28 to TRBJ2-1; 9 bases line up with TRBD2. Germline V gene lookup returns CDR1 MDHEN and CDR2 SYDVKM. The CDR3 extends over 19 amino acids. Unmatched junction bases numbered 19, after V lost 5 bases and J lost 5 bases. CDR3 sequence (DNA): TGTGCCAGCAGTCCCTACCCGTGGCCTAGCGGGACCCACCACAATGAGCAGTTCTTC. It yields the protein CASSPYPWPSGTHHNEQFF.